Detailed here is one TCR beta chain. Authors' data handling: Filtering was not the same, since immunoSEQ gave junction-only sequences without quality scores. Some clones are missing from TCRdb's copy, which holds only in-frame ones; the method was immunoSEQ multiplex PCR. The V and J calls and clone size were taken over from that table, and D and trimming were inferred from the DNA. This table holds about 1.4 million clones, around 97% found once. This entry belongs to a study of shared clonotypes between healthy human individuals. Overall study: Every donor yielded three CD4 naive, three CD4 memory, two CD8 naive and one CD8 memory plate.

None of the donors, who were healthy HIV-negative adults, had recently had acute infections or vaccinations. After removal of 6 bases from V and 10 bases from J, the junction contained 12 bases not matched to a gene. The CDR3 is made up of 14 amino acids. Germline values: CDR1 MNHNS, CDR2 SASEGT. This receptor was identified in a man aged 25 to 45 in good health. The V gene is TRBV6-1, the J gene TRBJ2-1; 7 nucleotides agree with TRBD1. Specimen: naive CD4+ T cells sorted from blood. Noted subset: CD45RA+ positively selected. CDR3 DNA: TGTGCCAGCAGGAGACAGGGAAATCACCTGGAGCAGTTCTTC. Translated, it gives CASRRQGNHLEQFF.